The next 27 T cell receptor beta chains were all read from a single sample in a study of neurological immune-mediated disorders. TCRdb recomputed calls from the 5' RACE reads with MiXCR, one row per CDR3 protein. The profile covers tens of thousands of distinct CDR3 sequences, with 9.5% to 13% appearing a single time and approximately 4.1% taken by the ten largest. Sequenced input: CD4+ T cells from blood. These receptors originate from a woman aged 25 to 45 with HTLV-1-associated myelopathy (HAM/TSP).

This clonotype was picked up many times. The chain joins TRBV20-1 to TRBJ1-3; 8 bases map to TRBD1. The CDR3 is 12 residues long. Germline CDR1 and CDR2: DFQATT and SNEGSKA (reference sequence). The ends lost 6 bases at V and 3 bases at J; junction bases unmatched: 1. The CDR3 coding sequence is TGCAGTGCCACAGGGGGTGGAAACACCATATATTTT. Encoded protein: CSATGGGNTIYF.

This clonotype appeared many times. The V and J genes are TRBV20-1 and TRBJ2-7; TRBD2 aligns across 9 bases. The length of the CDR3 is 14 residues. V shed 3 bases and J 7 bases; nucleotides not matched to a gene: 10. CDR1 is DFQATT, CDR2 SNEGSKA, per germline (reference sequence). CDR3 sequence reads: CSASLQTSGGEQYF. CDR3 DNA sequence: TGCAGTGCTAGCCTCCAGACTAGCGGAGGAGAGCAGTACTTC.

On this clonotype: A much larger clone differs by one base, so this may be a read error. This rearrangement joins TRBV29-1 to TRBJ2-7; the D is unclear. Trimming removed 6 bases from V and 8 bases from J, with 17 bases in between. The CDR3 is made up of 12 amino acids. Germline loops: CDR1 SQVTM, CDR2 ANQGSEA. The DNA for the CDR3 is TGCAGCGTGTCTCCAAGGGCCCACAAGCAGTACTTC. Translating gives CSVSPRAHKQYF.

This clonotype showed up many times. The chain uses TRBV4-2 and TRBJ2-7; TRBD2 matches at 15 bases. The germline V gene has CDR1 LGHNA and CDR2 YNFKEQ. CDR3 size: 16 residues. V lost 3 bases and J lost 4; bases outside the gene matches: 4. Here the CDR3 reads CASSHTGTSGGYEQYF. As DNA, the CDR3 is TGTGCCAGCAGCCACACCGGGACTAGCGGGGGGTACGAGCAGTACTTC.

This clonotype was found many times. The CDR3 coding sequence is TGTGCCAGCAGCCATACCGCCCGCCGGGGGGGGTACAATGAGCAGTTCTTC. Translated, it gives CASSHTARRGGYNEQFF. This chain connects TRBV4-2 to TRBJ2-1, with TRBD2 matching over 8 bases. V was clipped by 3 bases and J by 4 bases; unmatched bases: 11. There are 17 residues in the CDR3. Germline CDR1 reads LGHNA; CDR2 reads YNFKEQ.

The DNA of the CDR3 is TGTGCCAGCGACCCGTTTGGGCCCGGGGAGCTGTTTTTT. Translation gives CASDPFGPGELFF. This rearrangement joins TRBV12-3 or TRBV12-4 to TRBJ2-2, with no clear D. V dropped 8 bases and J dropped 6 bases, with 13 bases sitting between them. The CDR3 loop spans 13 amino acids.

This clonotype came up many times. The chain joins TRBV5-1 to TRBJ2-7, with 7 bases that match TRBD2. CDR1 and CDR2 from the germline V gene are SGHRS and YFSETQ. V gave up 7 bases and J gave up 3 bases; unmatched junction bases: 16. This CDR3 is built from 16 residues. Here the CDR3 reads CASAPPGERGLYEQYF. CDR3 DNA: TGCGCCAGCGCTCCACCGGGGGAGCGGGGCCTCTACGAGCAGTACTTC.

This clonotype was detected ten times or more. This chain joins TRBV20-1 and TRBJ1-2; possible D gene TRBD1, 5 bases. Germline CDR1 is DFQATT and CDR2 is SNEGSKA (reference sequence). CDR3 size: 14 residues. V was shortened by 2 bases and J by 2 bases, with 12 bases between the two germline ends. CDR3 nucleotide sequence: TGCAGTGCTAGATCCAGCAGGGAAAACTATGGCTACACCTTC. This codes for CSARSSRENYGYTF.

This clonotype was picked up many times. The CDR3, as DNA: TGTGCCAGTAGTACTCTGGATACGCAGTATTTT. This codes for CASSTLDTQYF. The chain is built from TRBV19 and TRBJ2-3; no clear D. V was cut by 4 bases and J by 6 bases, with 5 bases left in between. CDR3 length: 11 amino acids. Germline V gives CDR1 LNHDA, CDR2 SQIVND (reference sequence).

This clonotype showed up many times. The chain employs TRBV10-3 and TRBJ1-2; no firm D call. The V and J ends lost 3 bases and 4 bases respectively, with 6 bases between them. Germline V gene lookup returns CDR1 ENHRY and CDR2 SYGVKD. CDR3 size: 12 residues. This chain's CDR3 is CAISDEPYGYTF. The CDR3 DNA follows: TGTGCCATCAGTGATGAGCCCTATGGCTACACCTTC.

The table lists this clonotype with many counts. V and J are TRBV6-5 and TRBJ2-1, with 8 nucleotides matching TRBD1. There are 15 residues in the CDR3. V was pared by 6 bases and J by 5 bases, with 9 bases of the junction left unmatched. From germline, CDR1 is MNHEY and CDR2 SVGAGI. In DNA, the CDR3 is TGTGCCAGCAGACGAGGGACAGGCTGGGACAATGAGCAGTTCTTC. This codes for CASRRGTGWDNEQFF.

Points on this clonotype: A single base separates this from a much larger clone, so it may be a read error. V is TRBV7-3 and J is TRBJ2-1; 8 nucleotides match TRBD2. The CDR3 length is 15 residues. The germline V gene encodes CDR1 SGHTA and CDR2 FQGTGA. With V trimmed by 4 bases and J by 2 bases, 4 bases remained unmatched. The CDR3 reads CASSSGRGPYNEQFF. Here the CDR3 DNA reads TGTGCCAGCAGCTCCGGGAGGGGTCCCTACAATGAGCAGTTCTTC.

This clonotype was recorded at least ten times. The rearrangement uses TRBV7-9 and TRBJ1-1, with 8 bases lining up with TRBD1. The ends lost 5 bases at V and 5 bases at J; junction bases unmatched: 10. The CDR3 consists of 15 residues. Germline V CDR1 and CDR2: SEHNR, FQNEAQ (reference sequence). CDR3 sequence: CASSPRPDRDTEAFF. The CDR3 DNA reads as TGTGCCAGCAGCCCGAGGCCGGACAGGGATACTGAAGCTTTCTTT.

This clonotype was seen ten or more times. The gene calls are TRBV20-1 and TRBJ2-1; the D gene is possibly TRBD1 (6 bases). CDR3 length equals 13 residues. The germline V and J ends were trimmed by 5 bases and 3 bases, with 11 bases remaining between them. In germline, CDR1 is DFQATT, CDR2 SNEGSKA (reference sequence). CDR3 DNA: TGCAGTGCTGGAGGACAGTTCTACAATGAGCAGTTCTTC. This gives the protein CSAGGQFYNEQFF.

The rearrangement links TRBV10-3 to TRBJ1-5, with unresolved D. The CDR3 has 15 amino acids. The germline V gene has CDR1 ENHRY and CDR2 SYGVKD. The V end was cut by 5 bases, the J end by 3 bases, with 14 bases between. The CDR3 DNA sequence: TGTGCCATCAGTCCCCAGAAAGGCGCCAATCAGCCCCAGCATTTT. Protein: CAISPQKGANQPQHF.

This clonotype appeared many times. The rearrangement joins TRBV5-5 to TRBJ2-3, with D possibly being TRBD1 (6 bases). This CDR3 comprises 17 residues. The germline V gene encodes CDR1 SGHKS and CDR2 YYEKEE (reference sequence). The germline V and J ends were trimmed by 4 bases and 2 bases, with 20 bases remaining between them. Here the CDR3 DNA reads TGTGCCAGCAGCCAGGGGACCAAGGGGTACTTCACAGATACGCAGTATTTT. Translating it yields CASSQGTKGYFTDTQYF.

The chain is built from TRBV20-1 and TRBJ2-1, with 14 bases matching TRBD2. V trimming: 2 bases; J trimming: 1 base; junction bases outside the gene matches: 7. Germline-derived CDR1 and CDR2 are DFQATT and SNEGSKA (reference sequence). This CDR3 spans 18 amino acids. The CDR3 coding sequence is TGCAGTGCTAGACCAAGACTAGCGGGGGGGCGGTCCTACAATGAGCAGTTCTTC. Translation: CSARPRLAGGRSYNEQFF.

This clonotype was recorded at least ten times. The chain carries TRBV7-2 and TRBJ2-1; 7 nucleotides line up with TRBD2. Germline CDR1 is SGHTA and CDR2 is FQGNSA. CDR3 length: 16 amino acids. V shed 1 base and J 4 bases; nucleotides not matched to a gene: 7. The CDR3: CASSLGPASGYNEQFF. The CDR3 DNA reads TGTGCCAGCAGCTTAGGCCCGGCTAGCGGTTACAATGAGCAGTTCTTC. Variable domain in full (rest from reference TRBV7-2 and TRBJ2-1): GAGVSQSPSNKVTEKGKDVELRCDPISGHTALYWYRQSLGQGLEFLIYFQGNSAPDKSGLPSDRFSAERTGGSVSTLTIQRTQQEDSAVYLCASSLGPASGYNEQFFGPGTRLTVL.

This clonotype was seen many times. CDR3: CASILGQSWTDTQYF. The DNA of the CDR3 is TGTGCCAGCATTCTGGGACAGTCGTGGACAGATACGCAGTATTTT. The genes are TRBV2 and TRBJ2-3; 7 nucleotides line up with TRBD1. V lost 7 bases and J lost 3; bases outside the gene matches: 10. Germline V CDR1 and CDR2: SNHLY, FYNNEI. This CDR3 spans 15 amino acids.

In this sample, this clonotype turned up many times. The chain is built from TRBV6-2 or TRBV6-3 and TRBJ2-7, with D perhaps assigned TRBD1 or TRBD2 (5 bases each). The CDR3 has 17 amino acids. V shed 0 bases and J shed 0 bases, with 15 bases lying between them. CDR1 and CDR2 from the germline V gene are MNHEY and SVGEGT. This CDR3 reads CASSYSTGRGSSYEQYF. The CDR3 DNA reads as TGTGCCAGCAGTTACTCGACGGGACGGGGTAGCTCCTACGAGCAGTACTTC.

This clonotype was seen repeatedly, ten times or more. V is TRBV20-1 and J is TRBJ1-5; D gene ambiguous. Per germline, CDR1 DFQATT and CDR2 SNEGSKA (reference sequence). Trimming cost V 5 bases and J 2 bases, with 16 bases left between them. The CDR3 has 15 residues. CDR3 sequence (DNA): TGCAGTGCTCAAAAAACATATGGTGGCAATCAGCCCCAGCATTTT. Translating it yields CSAQKTYGGNQPQHF.

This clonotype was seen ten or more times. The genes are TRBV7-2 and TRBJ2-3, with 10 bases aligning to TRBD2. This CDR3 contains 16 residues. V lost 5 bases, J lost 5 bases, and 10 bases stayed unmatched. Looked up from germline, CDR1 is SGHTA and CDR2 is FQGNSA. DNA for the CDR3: TGTGCCAGCAGCCCTACGAGCGGGGGGGCCCGAGATACGCAGTATTTT. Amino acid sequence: CASSPTSGGARDTQYF.

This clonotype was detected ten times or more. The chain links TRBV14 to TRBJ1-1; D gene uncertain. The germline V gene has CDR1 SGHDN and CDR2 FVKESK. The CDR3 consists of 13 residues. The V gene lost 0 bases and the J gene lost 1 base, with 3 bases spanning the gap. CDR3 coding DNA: TGTGCCAGCAGCCAAGACAGGAACACTGAAGCTTTCTTT. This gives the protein CASSQDRNTEAFF.

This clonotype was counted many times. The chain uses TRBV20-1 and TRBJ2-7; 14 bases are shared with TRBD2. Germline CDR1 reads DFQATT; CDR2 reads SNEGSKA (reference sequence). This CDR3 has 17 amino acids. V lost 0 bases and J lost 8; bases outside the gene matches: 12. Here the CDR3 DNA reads TGCAGTGCTAGAGAGACTAGCGGGGGGGCCAATCTTCGCAAGCAGTACTTC. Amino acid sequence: CSARETSGGANLRKQYF.

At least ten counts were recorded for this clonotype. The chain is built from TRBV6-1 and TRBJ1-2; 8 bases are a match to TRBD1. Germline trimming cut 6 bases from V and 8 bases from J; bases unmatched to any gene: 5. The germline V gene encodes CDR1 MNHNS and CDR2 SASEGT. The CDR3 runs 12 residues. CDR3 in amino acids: CASRGQGGGYTF. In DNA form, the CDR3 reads TGTGCCAGCAGAGGACAGGGAGGGGGCTACACCTTC.

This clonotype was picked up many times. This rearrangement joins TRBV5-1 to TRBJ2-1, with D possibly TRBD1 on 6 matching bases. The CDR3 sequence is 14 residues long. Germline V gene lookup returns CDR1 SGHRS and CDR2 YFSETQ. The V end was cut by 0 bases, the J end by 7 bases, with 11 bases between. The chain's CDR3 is CASSLGQVTNEQFF. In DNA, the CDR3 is TGCGCCAGCAGCTTGGGACAGGTTACGAATGAGCAGTTCTTC.

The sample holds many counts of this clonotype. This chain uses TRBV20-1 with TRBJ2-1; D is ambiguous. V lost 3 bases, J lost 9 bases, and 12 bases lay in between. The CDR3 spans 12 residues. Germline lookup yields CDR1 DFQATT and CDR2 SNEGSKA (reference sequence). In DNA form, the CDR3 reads TGCAGTGCTAGTAAAGGAAATGGTGAGCAGTTCTTC. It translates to CSASKGNGEQFF.